One sample yielded the 20 T cell receptor beta chains listed below, sequenced in a study of cytomegalovirus exposure and HLA in healthy donors. With 60 Vbeta and 13 Jbeta primers, the PCR was carried out. Sequencing used immunoSEQ multiplex PCR; TCRdb keeps in-frame clones, though not all of them. Of about 190,000 clones listed, almost 75% were seen once; the top ten hold around 3.2%. The sample taken for sequencing was PBMCs. The receptors were gathered from a woman in her thirties in good health and CMV-seropositive.

As regards this clone: One end of the junction does not line up with germline, which may come from a read error. V gene TRBV7-2 combines with J gene TRBJ2-7, with 7 bases identical to TRBD1. Germline loops: CDR1 SGHTA, CDR2 FQGNSA. The CDR3 runs to 14 residues. The CDR3 loop is CASSPRQGSNEQYF. CDR3 DNA sequence: TGTGCCAGCAGCCCAAGACAGGGCTCCAACGAGCAGTACTTC.

The gene calls are TRBV7-9 and TRBJ2-2, with D perhaps TRBD1 (6 bases). With 3 bases removed from V and 7 bases from J, the gap between germline ends came to 15 bases. Germline CDR1 SEHNR, CDR2 FQNEAQ (reference sequence). CDR3 length: 15 residues. Here the CDR3 reads CASSLGLGAIGELFF. In DNA, the CDR3 is TGTGCCAGCAGCTTGGGGCTGGGGGCAATCGGGGAGCTGTTTTTT.

The J gene is TRBJ1-2, the V gene TRBV28; TRBD1 is a possible D gene (5 bases). V was cut by 2 bases and J by 2 bases, with 12 bases left in between. CDR3 length: 15 amino acids. Per germline, CDR1 MDHEN and CDR2 SYDVKM. The CDR3 region has the DNA TGTGCCAGCAGTTTAAATCTAGGGGTGAACTATGGCTACACCTTC. Amino acids: CASSLNLGVNYGYTF.

The rearrangement uses TRBV5-5 and TRBJ2-5; 7 nucleotides line up with TRBD1. There are 15 residues in the CDR3. With V trimmed by 0 bases and J by 7 bases, 9 bases remained unmatched. The germline CDR1 and CDR2 sequences are SGHKS and YYEKEE (reference sequence). In DNA form, the CDR3 reads TGTGCCAGCAGCTTGGGGTTTAGGGGGCTGGTGACCCAGTACTTC. Protein product: CASSLGFRGLVTQYF.

The V call is TRBV29-1, the J call TRBJ2-1, with 8 positions matching TRBD2. J gave up 15 bases and V 4 bases, and 8 bases lay outside the gene matches. There are 11 residues in the CDR3. Germline CDR1 and CDR2: SQVTM and ANQGSEA. CDR3 loop: CSVAPAGVTFF. The DNA of the CDR3 is TGCAGCGTTGCTCCAGCGGGAGTGACGTTCTTC.

The J gene is TRBJ2-6, the V gene TRBV2; TRBD1 is a possible D gene (5 bases). Trimming left V 7 bases short and J 2 bases short, with 15 bases between. Per germline, CDR1 SNHLY and CDR2 FYNNEI. The CDR3 extends over 16 amino acids. DNA for the CDR3: TGTGCCAGCAAACCCAGGGTAGGCCCTGGGGCCAACGTCCTGACTTTC. This codes for CASKPRVGPGANVLTF.

CDR3 bases: TGTGCCAGCAGCCCCGAGCCGGGGACTGGAAACACCATATATTTT. Residues: CASSPEPGTGNTIYF. The V gene is TRBV7-7, the J gene TRBJ1-3, with D uncertain. The germline V gene encodes CDR1 SSHAT and CDR2 FNYEAQ (reference sequence). The CDR3 runs to 15 residues. V shed 5 bases and J shed 2 bases, with 13 bases lying between them.

The V call is TRBV5-1, the J call TRBJ1-5; TRBD1 aligns across 11 bases. J lost 4 bases, V lost 5 bases, and 5 bases had no gene match. Germline CDR1 reads SGHRS; CDR2 reads YFSETQ. CDR3 size: 15 residues. The CDR3 sequence: CASSSGTGGNQPQHF. The CDR3 coding sequence is TGCGCCAGCAGTTCCGGGACAGGGGGGAATCAGCCCCAGCATTTT. Full variable domain (missing parts from reference TRBV5-1 and TRBJ1-5): KAGVTQTPRYLIKTRGQQVTLSCSPISGHRSVSWYQQTPGQGLQFLFEYFSETQRNKGNFPGRFSGRQFSNSRSEMNVSTLELGDSALYLCASSSGTGGNQPQHFGDGTRLSIL.

The V and J genes are TRBV29-1 and TRBJ2-5; 8 nucleotides align to TRBD2. Germline values: CDR1 SQVTM, CDR2 ANQGSEA. The CDR3 length is 12 residues. V shed 7 bases and J 5 bases; nucleotides not matched to a gene: 6. In DNA form, the CDR3 reads TGCAGCGCAACTAGCGGACGGGAGACCCAGTACTTC. Translated: CSATSGRETQYF.

This clone was found a few times. The chain employs TRBV27 and TRBJ2-7, with D possibly matching TRBD1 (6 bases). Looked up from germline, CDR1 is MNHEY and CDR2 is SMNVEV (reference sequence). Trimming left V 6 bases short and J 4 bases short, with 16 bases between. The CDR3 has 14 residues. CDR3 coding DNA: TGTGCCAGCAGCGCCTTAACAGGGTTTTACGAGCAGTACTTC. It is translated as CASSALTGFYEQYF.

V gene TRBV7-9 combines with J gene TRBJ2-7, with 8 bases lining up with TRBD2. With V trimmed by 5 bases and J by 5 bases, 11 bases remained unmatched. The V gene's germline CDR1 is SEHNR and CDR2 FQNEAQ (reference sequence). The CDR3 covers 15 residues. The CDR3 region is CASSLGQAGAHEQYF. The DNA of the CDR3 is TGTGCCAGCAGCCTAGGTCAAGCGGGAGCCCACGAGCAGTACTTC.

This clone turned up a few times. This chain uses TRBV19 with TRBJ1-1, with D tentatively TRBD1 (5 bases). This CDR3 is built from 14 residues. Trimming took 3 bases from V and 7 from J, leaving 15 bases between them. Germline V gene lookup returns CDR1 LNHDA and CDR2 SQIVND (reference sequence). The CDR3 loop is CASSMVGGIGEAFF. For the CDR3, the DNA is TGTGCCAGTAGTATGGTCGGGGGGATTGGTGAAGCTTTCTTT.

V gene TRBV19 combines with J gene TRBJ2-1; D is perhaps TRBD2 (6 bases). The CDR3 runs to 13 residues. Trimming removed 5 bases from V and 6 bases from J, with 11 bases in between. From germline, CDR1 is LNHDA and CDR2 SQIVND (reference sequence). CDR3: CASSVKRVNEQFF. The CDR3 DNA reads as TGTGCCAGTAGTGTGAAGCGGGTCAATGAGCAGTTCTTC.

The rearrangement joins TRBV7-9 to TRBJ1-1; 9 nucleotides line up with TRBD1. The CDR3 runs 17 residues. Germline CDR1 SEHNR, CDR2 FQNEAQ (reference sequence). Trimming removed 6 bases from V and 0 bases from J; junction bases left unmatched: 11. The CDR3 region is CASRQTGGEGVNTEAFF. The CDR3 DNA reads as TGTGCCAGCAGACAAACAGGGGGCGAAGGGGTGAACACTGAAGCTTTCTTT.

The chain is built from TRBV11-2 and TRBJ2-3, with 9 positions matching TRBD2. Germline CDR1 reads SGHAT; CDR2 reads FQNNGV. The CDR3 covers 13 residues. The V gene end was trimmed by 11 bases and the J gene end by 2 bases; junction bases not matched to a gene: 5. In DNA, the CDR3 is TGTGCCGGTAGCGGGGGCTACACAGATACGCAGTATTTT. Translation gives CAGSGGYTDTQYF.

V and J are TRBV2 and TRBJ1-2; 7 bases fit TRBD1. This CDR3 comprises 14 residues. V trimming: 6 bases; J trimming: 5 bases; junction bases outside the gene matches: 9. The V gene's germline CDR1 is SNHLY and CDR2 FYNNEI. CDR3 in amino acids: CASRGIWTGYGYTF. As DNA, the CDR3 is TGTGCCAGCAGGGGGATTTGGACAGGTTATGGCTACACCTTC. The whole variable domain, filled in from reference TRBV2 and TRBJ1-2, reads EPEVTQTPSHQVTQMGQEVILRCVPISNHLYFYWYRQILGQKVEFLVSFYNNEISEKSEIFDDQFSVERPDGSNFTLKIRSTKLEDSAMYFCASRGIWTGYGYTFGSGTRLTVV.

The chain combines TRBV5-1 with TRBJ2-1; 8 bases agree with TRBD2. CDR1 SGHRS and CDR2 YFSETQ come from the germline V gene. The length of the CDR3 is 17 residues. Germline trimming cut 4 bases from V and 4 bases from J; bases unmatched to any gene: 13. CDR3 amino acids: CASSPTAAGVGYNEQFF. CDR3 in DNA: TGCGCCAGCAGCCCCACGGCAGCGGGAGTCGGTTACAATGAGCAGTTCTTC.

The DNA of the CDR3 is TGTGCCAGCAAGCGGAATATGAACACTGAAGCTTTCTTT. Translated: CASKRNMNTEAFF. The chain couples TRBV27 to TRBJ1-1, with D unclear. V lost 7 bases to trimming and J lost 0 bases, with 9 bases between them. Germline lookup yields CDR1 MNHEY and CDR2 SMNVEV (reference sequence). There are 13 residues in the CDR3.

In the case of this clone: One end of the junction is discordant with germline, which a read error may explain. V gene TRBV5-1 combines with J gene TRBJ2-2; D perhaps matches TRBD2 (6 bases). The germline gives CDR1 SGHRS, CDR2 YFSETQ. The CDR3 has 15 residues. CDR3 sequence reads: CASSFGQSNTGGLFF. CDR3 nucleotide sequence: TGCGCCAGCAGCTTCGGGCAATCGAACACCGGGGGGCTGTTTTTT.

Concerning this clone: The sample has other DNA sequences that encode this CDR3 too. This chain connects TRBV27 to TRBJ2-6; the D is unclear. Germline V gene data show CDR1 as MNHEY and CDR2 as SMNVEV (reference sequence). The CDR3 length is 13 residues. V was pared by 5 bases and J by 0 bases, with 2 bases between. The CDR3 DNA reads TGTGCCAGCAGTCTCTCTGGGGCCAACGTCCTGACTTTC. Translation gives CASSLSGANVLTF.